This T cell receptor beta chain stems from a study of T cell repertoires in cytomegalovirus infection. Study at large: Public TCR beta signature analysis indicated the presence of both CMV infection and matching HLA type.

TCRdb processed the reads anew with MiXCR; each CDR3 protein has one entry. This table holds roughly 920,000 distinct CDR3 sequences, roughly 30% found once. This CDR3 region has 16 residues. The germline CDR1 and CDR2 sequences are MNHEY and SMNVEV (reference sequence). Trimming took off 5 bases at V and 1 base at J, with 17 bases between the two ends. This clonotype was detected only a few times. The antigen remains undetermined. The rearrangement joins TRBV27 to TRBJ2-5; TRBD2 is a possible D gene (6 bases). This receptor was taken from a human donor in good health (CMV status not recorded). Some clones in this sample may be carry-over from other donors' samples. The sequences come from cultured CD8+ T cells from PBMCs, collected from culture after CMV antigen stimulation. The CDR3 sequence is CASSTGVTRVQETQYF. CDR3 nucleotides: TGTGCCAGCAGTACGGGGGTCACCAGGGTCCAAGAGACCCAGTACTTC.